The clone carrying this T cell receptor beta chain appeared once. Its antigen is currently unknown. This sample was taken from a study of cytomegalovirus exposure and HLA in healthy donors. Study-wide points: The study labeled 150 or so TCR beta chains cytomegalovirus-associated.

The V end was cut by 2 bases, the J end by 4 bases, with 9 bases between. Germline V gene data show CDR1 as PRHDT and CDR2 as FYEKMQ (reference sequence). This CDR3 contains 14 residues. The table came from immunoSEQ multiplex PCR; TCRdb's copy has only in-frame clones and leaves some out. This sample yields 200,000 to 250,000 clones, of which under 95% are seen a single time; about 0.95% belongs to the top ten. The gene calls are TRBV13 and TRBJ2-1, with D possibly TRBD1 on 5 matching bases. The sample was PBMCs. The origin of this receptor is a woman aged 18 to 35 in good health and CMV-seronegative. The CDR3 DNA reads TGTGCCAGCAGCTTATTGGACAAATACAATGAGCAGTTCTTC. Encoded protein: CASSLLDKYNEQFF. The entire variable domain, with the rest obtained from reference TRBV13 and TRBJ2-1, is as follows: AAGVIQSPRHLIKEKRETATLKCYPIPRHDTVYWYQQGPGQDPQFLISFYEKMQSDKGSIPDRFSAQQFSDYHSELNMSSLELGDSALYFCASSLLDKYNEQFFGPGTRLTVL.